The source of this TCR beta chain is a study of cytomegalovirus exposure and HLA in healthy donors. Details on this clone: Its target is not known.

The PCR used 60 Vbeta and 13 Jbeta primers. Libraries were prepared by immunoSEQ multiplex PCR; TCRdb keeps only in-frame clonotypes and omits some of them. Here the sample spans approximately 76,000 clones, 70% to 85% being singletons. Study-wide results and caveats: CMV serostatus alone was available as immune exposure information. A prior analysis recorded that most TCR beta V segments were productive about 87% or about 30% of the time.

The CDR3 has 15 amino acids. Germline CDR1 reads SGHKS; CDR2 reads YYEKEE (reference sequence). J gave up 3 bases and V 3 bases, and 5 bases lay outside the gene matches. The chain couples TRBV5-5 to TRBJ1-5; 8 bases fit TRBD1. The clonotype was recovered from a man aged 25-40 years in good health and CMV-seronegative. The specimen sequenced was PBMCs. CDR3 nucleotides: TGTGCCAGCAGCTCCTGGACAGGGCCCAATCAGCCCCAGCATTTT. It specifies CASSSWTGPNQPQHF.